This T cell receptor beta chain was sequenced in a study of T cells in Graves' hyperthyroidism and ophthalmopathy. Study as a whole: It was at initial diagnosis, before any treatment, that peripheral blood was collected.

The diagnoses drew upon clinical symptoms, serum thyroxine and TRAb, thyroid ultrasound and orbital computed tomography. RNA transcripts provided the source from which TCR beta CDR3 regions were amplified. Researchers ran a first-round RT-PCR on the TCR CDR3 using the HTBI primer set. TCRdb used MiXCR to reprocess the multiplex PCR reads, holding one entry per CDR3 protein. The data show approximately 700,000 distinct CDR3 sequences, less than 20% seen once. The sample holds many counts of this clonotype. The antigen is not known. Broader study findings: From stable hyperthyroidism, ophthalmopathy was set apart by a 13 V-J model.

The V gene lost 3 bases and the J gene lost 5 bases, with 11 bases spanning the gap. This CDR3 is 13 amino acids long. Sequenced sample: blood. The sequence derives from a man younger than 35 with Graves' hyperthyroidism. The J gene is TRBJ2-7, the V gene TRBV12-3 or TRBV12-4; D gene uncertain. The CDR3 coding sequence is TGTGCCAGCAGTTTGTTTGGGGTCCACGAGCAGTACTTC. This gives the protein CASSLFGVHEQYF.